This T cell receptor (beta chain) comes out of a study of blood T cells in healthy people across ages. The ends lost 7 bases at V and 0 bases at J; junction bases unmatched: 4. The CDR3 length is 15 residues. Germline CDR1 is SQVTM and CDR2 is ANQGSEA. A few counts support this clonotype. The use of a sample-barcoded 5' primer and a J-beta primer mix characterized a second PCR of about 7 to 12 cycles. TCRdb passed the 5' RACE reads through MiXCR, listing each CDR3 protein once. This table has 1.2 million to 1.5 million distinct CDR3 sequences, around two fifths appearing once. This rearrangement joins TRBV29-1 to TRBJ2-1, with TRBD2 identical over 12 bases. The sequence was collected from a woman aged 18 to 35 in good health. The source material was blood. Here the CDR3 DNA reads TGCAGCGGGGGGACTAGCGGGTTCTCCTACAATGAGCAGTTCTTC. It encodes CSGGTSGFSYNEQFF.